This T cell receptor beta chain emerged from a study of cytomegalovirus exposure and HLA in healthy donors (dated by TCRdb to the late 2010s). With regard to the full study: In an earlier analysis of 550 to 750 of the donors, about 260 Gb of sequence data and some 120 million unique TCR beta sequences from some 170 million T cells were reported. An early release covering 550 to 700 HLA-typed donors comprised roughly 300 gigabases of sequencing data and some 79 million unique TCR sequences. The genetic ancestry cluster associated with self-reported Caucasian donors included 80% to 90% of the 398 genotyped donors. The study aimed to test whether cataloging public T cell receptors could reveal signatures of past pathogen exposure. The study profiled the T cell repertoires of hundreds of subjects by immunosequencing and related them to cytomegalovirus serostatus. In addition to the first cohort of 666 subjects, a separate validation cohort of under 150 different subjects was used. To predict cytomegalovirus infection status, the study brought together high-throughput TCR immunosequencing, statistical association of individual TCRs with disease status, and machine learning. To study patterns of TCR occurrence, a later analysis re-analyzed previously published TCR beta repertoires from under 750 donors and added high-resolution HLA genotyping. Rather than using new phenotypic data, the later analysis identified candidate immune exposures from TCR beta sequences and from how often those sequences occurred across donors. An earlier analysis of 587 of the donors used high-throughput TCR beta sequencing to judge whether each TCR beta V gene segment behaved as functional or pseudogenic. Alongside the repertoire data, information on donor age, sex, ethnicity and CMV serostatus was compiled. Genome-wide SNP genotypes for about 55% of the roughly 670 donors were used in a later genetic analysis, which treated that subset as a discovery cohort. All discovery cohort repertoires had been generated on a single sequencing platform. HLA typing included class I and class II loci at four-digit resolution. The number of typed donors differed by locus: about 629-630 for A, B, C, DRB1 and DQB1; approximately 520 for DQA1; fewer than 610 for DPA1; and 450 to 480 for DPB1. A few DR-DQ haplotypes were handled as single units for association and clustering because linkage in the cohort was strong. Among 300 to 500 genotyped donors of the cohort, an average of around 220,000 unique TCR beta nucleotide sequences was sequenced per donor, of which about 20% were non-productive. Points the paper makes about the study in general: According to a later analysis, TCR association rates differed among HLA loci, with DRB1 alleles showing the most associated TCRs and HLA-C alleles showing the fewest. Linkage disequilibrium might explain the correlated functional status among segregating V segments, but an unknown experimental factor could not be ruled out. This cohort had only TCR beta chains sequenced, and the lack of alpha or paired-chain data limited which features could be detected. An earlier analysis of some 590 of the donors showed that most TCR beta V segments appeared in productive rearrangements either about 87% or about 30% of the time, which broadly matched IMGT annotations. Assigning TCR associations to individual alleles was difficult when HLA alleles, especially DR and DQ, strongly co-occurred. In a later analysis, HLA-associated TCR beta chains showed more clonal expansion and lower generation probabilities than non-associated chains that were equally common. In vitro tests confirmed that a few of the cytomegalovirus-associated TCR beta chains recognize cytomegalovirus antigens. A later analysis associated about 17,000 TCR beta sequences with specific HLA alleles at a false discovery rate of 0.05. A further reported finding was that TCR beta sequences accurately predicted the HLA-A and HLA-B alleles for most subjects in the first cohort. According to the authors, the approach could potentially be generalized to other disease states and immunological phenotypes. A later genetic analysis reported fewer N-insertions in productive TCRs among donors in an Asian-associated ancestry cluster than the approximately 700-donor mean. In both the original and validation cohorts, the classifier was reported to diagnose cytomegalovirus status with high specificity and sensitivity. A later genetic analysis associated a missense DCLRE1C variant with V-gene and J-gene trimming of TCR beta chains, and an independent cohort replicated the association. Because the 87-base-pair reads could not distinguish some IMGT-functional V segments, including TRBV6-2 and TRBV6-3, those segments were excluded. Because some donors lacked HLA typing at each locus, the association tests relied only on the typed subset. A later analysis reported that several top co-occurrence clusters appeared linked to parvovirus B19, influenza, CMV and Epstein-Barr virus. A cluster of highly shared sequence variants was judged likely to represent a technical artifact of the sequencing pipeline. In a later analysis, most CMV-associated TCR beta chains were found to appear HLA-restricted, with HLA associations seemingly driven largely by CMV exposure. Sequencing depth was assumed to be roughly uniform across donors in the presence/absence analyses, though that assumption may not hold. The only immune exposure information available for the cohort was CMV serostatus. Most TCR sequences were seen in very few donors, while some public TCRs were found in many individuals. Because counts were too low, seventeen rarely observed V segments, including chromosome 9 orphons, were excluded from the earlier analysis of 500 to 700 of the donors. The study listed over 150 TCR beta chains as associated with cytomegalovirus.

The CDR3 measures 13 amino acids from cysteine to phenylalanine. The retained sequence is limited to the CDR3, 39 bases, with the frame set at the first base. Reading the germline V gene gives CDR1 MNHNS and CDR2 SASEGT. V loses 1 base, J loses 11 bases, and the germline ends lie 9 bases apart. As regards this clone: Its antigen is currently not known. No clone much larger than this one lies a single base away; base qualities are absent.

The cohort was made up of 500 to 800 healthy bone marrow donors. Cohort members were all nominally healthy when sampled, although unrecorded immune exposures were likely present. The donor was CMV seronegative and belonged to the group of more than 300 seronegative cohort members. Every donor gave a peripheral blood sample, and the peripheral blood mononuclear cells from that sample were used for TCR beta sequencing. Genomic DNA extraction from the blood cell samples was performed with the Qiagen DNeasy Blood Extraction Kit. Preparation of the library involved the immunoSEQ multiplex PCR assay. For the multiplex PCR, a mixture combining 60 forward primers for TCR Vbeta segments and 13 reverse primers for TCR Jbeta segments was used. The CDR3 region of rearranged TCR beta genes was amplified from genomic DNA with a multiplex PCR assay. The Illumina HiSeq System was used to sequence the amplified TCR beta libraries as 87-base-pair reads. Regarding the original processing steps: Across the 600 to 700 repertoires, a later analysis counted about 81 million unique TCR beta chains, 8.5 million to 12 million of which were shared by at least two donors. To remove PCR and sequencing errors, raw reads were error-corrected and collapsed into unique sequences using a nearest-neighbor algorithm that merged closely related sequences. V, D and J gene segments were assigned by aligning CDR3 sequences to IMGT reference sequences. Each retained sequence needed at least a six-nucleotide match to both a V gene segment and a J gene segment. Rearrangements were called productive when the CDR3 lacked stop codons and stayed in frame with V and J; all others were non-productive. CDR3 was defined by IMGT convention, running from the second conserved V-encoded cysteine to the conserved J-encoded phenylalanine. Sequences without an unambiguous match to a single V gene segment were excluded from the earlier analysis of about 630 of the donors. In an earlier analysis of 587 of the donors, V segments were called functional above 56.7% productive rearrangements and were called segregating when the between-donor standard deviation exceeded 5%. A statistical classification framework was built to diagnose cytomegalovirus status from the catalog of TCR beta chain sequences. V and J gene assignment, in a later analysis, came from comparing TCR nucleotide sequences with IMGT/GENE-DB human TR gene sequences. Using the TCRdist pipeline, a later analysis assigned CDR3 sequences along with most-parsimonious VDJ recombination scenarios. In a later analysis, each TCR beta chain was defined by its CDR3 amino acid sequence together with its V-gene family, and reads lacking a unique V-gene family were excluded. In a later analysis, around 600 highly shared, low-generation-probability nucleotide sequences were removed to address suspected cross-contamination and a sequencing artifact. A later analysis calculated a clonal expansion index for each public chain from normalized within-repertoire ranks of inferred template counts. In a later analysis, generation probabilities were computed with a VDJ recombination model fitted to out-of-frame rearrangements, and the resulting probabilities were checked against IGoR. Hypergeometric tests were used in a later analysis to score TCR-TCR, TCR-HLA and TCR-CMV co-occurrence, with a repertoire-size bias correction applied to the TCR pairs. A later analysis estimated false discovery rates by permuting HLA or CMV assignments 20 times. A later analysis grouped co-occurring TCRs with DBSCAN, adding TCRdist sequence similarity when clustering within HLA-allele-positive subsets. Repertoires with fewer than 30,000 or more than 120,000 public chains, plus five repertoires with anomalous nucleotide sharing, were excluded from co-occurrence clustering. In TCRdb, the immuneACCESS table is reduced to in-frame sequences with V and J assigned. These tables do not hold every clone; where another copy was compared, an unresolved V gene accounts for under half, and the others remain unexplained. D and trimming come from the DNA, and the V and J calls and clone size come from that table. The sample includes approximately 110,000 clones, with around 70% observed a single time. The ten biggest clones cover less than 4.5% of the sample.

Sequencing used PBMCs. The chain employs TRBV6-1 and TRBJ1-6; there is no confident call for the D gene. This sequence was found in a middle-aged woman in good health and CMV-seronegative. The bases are TGTGCCAGCAGTGAAGTGGGAGAACCACCCCTCCACTTT. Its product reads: CASSEVGEPPLHF.